This is a list of T cell receptor beta chains from one sample in a study of beta chain features in type 1 diabetes. Only in-frame clones appear in the TCRdb table, and some are missing; sequencing was by immunoSEQ multiplex PCR. The data show 300,000 to 450,000 clones, with 10% to 15% seen just once and around 0.0099% held by the top ten. The sample taken for sequencing was naive CD4+ T cells from blood. Receptor source: a woman younger than 30 with type 1 diabetes. Each CDR3 is given with its conserved first and last residue. Each record gives: D gene, clone size, V gene, J gene, CDR3 DNA, CDR3 protein. The D gene is left open where the match is weak. Expanded clones get a size class; other rows say once, few or many, or leave the size out.

>TRBD1|.|TRBV27|TRBJ2-7
TGTGCCAGCAGTTTACTCCCCCGGACAGGGGGCTCCTACGAGCAGTACTTC
CASSLLPRTGGSYEQYF
>TRBD2|few|TRBV19|TRBJ2-1
TGTGCCAGTAGGTCGACCAGACTAGCGGGAGGGCCCCATGAGCAGTTCTTC
CASRSTRLAGGPHEQFF
>.|.|TRBV19|TRBJ2-1
TGTGCCAGTAGTATGCAGGTCAATGAGCAGTTCTTC
CASSMQVNEQFF
>TRBD1|.|TRBV28|TRBJ1-1
TGTGCCAGCAGTTTAACAGGACAGGGCGGCGCTTTCTTT
CASSLTGQGGAFF
>TRBD1|few|TRBV5-1|TRBJ1-1
TGCGCCAGCAGCTTAGGACAGGGGCCGGCCACTGAAGCTTTCTTT
CASSLGQGPATEAFF
>.|.|TRBV2|TRBJ2-1
TGTGCCACCCGTCCAGCGGAAACTTACAATGAGCAGTTCTTC
CATRPAETYNEQFF
>.|few|TRBV2|TRBJ1-2
TGTGCCAGCAGCTTAATGAACTATGGCTACACCTTC
CASSLMNYGYTF
>TRBD2|.|TRBV7-2|TRBJ2-5
TGTGCCAGCAGCTCCTCGGGGACTAGCGGGTTTCAAGAGACCCAGTACTTC
CASSSSGTSGFQETQYF
>.|.|TRBV18|TRBJ1-2
TGTGCCAGCTCACGTTCCCATACACGGACAGAAGCTCGAGCTAACTATGGCTACACCTTC
CASSRSHTRTEARANYGYTF
>.|few|TRBV11-2|TRBJ2-7
TGTGCCAGCAGCGCACAGGGAAGGAACCAGCAGTACTTC
CASSAQGRNQQYF
>.|few|TRBV7-3|TRBJ1-5
TGTGCCAGCAGCTTACAGGAATATCAGCCCCAGCATTTT
CASSLQEYQPQHF
>.|few|TRBV19|TRBJ1-2
TGTGCCAGTAGTTGGCTACAGCCTAACTATGGCTACACCTTC
CASSWLQPNYGYTF
>.|few|TRBV30|TRBJ1-5
TGTGCCTGGAGTGTACAGGACGAACAGCCCCAGCATTTT
CAWSVQDEQPQHF
>TRBD1|.|TRBV7-6|TRBJ2-1
TGTGCCAGCAGCTCAGGACAGGGCGCCTACAATGAGCAGTTCTTC
CASSSGQGAYNEQFF
>.|.|TRBV5-4|TRBJ2-6
TGTGCCAGCAGCTTGGTTGGGGGGGGCGGGGCCAACGTCCTGACTTTC
CASSLVGGGGANVLTF
>TRBD2|.|TRBV30|TRBJ2-7
TGTGCCTGGAGTCCAAGCGGGAGGACCGAGCAGTACTTC
CAWSPSGRTEQYF
>.|.|TRBV13|TRBJ2-3
TGTGCCAGCAGCCTGGACAGACCCGATACGCAGTATTTT
CASSLDRPDTQYF
>TRBD1|few|TRBV7-9|TRBJ1-5
TGTGCCAGCAGCTTAGCCCCCGGGACAGAATTCTATCAGCCCCAGCATTTT
CASSLAPGTEFYQPQHF
>.|.|TRBV15|TRBJ2-7
TGTGCCACCAGCAGAGGGGGGGTTCTATTCAACGAGCAGTACTTC
CATSRGGVLFNEQYF
>TRBD2|.|TRBV7-2|TRBJ2-7
TGTGCCAGCAGCAGAGGACTAGCGGACGCCTACGAGCAGTACTTC
CASSRGLADAYEQYF
>.|few|TRBV5-4|TRBJ2-5
TGTGCCAGCAGCCCACGATCGGGGGACCAAGAGACCCAGTACTTC
CASSPRSGDQETQYF
>.|.|TRBV7-3|TRBJ1-5
TGTGCCAGCAGTAACGGGGGAAATCAGCCCCAGCATTTT
CASSNGGNQPQHF
>.|.|TRBV25-1|TRBJ2-2
TGTGCCAGCAGGGTCAGGGGCACCGGGGAGCTGTTTTTT
CASRVRGTGELFF
>.|.|TRBV5-1|TRBJ2-7
TGCGCCAGCAGCTTGACACAGGGAATCGAGCAGTACTTC
CASSLTQGIEQYF
>.|few|TRBV5-1|TRBJ2-3
TGCGCCAGCAGCTTTCCGTCGGGAGTAGCAGATACGCAGTATTTT
CASSFPSGVADTQYF
>.|few|TRBV5-4|TRBJ1-1
TGTGCCAGCAGCTGGGTCGACAGCCACACTGAAGCTTTCTTT
CASSWVDSHTEAFF
>.|few|TRBV5-1|TRBJ2-5
TGCGCCAGCAGCACAGACCAAGAGACCCAGTACTTC
CASSTDQETQYF
>TRBD2|.|TRBV6-6|TRBJ2-7
TGTGCCAGCGGACTAGCGGGGCCTCCCGAGCAGTACTTC
CASGLAGPPEQYF
>TRBD2|.|TRBV10-3|TRBJ2-3
TGTGCCATCAGTGGAGACGGGAGGAATACGCAGTATTTT
CAISGDGRNTQYF
>TRBD1|few|TRBV5-6|TRBJ2-7
TGTGCCAGCAGCTGGGACAGGGGGTACGAGCAGTACTTC
CASSWDRGYEQYF
>.|few|TRBV6-5|TRBJ2-7
TGTGCCAGCACCCCTCCGGGTCGCATGTACGAGCAGTACTTC
CASTPPGRMYEQYF
>.|few|TRBV11-2|TRBJ2-3
TGTGCCAGCAGCACTCGCACAGATACGCAGTATTTT
CASSTRTDTQYF
>.|.|TRBV4-2|TRBJ2-2
TGTGCCAGCAGGGTAGGGTCCAGCGGGACCGGGGAGCTGTTTTTT
CASRVGSSGTGELFF
>.|few|TRBV4-3|TRBJ1-1
TGCGCCAGCAGCCAATACAGGGAAGTCCACACTGAAGCTTTCTTT
CASSQYREVHTEAFF
>.|few|TRBV29-1|TRBJ1-1
TGCAGCGGGCGCAGGGATCAGTGGGGCACTGAAGCTTTCTTT
CSGRRDQWGTEAFF